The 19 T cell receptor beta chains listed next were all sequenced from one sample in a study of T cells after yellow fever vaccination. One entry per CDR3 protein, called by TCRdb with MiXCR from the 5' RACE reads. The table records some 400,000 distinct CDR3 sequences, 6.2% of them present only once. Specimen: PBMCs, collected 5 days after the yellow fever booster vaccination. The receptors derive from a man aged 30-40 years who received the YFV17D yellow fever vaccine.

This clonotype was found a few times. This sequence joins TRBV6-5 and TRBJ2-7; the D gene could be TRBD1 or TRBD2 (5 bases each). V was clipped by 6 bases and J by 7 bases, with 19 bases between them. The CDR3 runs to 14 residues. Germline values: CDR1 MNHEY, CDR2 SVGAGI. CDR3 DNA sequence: TGTGCCAGCAGAACTCGGGGCTTATCTGGAGAGCAGTACTTC. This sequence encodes CASRTRGLSGEQYF.

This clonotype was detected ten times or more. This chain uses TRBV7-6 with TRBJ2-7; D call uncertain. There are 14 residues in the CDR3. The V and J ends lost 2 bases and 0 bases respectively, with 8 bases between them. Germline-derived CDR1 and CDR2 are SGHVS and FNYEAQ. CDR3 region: CASSLMDDSYEQYF. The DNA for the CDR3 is TGTGCCAGCAGCTTAATGGATGACTCCTACGAGCAGTACTTC.

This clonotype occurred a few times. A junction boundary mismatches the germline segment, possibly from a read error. CDR3 DNA: TGCTGTGCTAAACGTACTAGCGGGAGGAGCTCAGATACGCAGTATTTT. This sequence encodes CCAKRTSGRSSDTQYF. J is TRBJ2-3 and V is TRBV20-1, with 12 bases matching TRBD2. The CDR3 covers 16 residues. Germline V lookup: CDR1 DFQATT, CDR2 SNEGSKA (reference sequence).

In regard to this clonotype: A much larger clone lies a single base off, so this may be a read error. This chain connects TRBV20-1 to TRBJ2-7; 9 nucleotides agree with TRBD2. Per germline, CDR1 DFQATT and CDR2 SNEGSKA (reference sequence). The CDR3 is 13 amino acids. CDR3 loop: CSAHGTSSYEPYF. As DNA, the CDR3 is TGCAGTGCTCACGGGACTAGCTCCTACGAGCCGTACTTC.

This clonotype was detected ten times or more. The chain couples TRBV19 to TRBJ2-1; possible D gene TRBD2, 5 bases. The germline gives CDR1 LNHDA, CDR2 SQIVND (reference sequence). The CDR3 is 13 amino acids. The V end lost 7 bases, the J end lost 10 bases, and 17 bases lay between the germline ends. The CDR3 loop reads CASKGRLPAEQFF. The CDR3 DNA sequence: TGTGCCAGTAAAGGGAGACTCCCGGCCGAGCAGTTCTTC.

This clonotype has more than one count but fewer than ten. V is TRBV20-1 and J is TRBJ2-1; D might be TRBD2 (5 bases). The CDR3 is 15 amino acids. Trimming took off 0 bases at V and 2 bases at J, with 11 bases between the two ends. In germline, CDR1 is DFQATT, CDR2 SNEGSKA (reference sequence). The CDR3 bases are TGCAGTGCTAGAGATCTCACTAGAACCTACAATGAGCAGTTCTTC. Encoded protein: CSARDLTRTYNEQFF.

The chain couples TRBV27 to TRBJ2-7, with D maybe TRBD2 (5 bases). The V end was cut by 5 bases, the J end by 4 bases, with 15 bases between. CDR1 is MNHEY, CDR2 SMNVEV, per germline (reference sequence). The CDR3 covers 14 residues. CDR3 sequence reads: CASSTQREGYEQYF. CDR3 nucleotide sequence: TGTGCCAGCAGTACCCAAAGAGAGGGATACGAGCAGTACTTC.

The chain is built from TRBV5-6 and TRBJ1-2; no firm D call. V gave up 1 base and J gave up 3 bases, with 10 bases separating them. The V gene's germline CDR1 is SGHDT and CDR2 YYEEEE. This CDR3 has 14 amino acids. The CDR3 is CASSLTEVDYGYTF. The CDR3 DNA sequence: TGTGCCAGCAGCTTGACAGAGGTGGACTATGGCTACACCTTC.

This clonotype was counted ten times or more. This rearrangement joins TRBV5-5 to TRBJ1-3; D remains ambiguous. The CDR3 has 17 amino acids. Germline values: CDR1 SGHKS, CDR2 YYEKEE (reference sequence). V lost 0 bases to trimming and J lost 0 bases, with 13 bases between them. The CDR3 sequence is CASSLERVLRSGNTIYF. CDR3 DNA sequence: TGTGCCAGCAGCTTGGAAAGGGTGCTCCGCTCTGGAAACACCATATATTTT.

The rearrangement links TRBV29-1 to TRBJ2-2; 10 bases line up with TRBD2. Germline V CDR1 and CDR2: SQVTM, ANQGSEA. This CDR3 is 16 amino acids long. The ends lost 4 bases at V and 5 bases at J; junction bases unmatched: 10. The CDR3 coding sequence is TGCAGCGTTGGGGTCGTGCCTAGCGGGAGTACCGGGGAGCTGTTTTTT. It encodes CSVGVVPSGSTGELFF.

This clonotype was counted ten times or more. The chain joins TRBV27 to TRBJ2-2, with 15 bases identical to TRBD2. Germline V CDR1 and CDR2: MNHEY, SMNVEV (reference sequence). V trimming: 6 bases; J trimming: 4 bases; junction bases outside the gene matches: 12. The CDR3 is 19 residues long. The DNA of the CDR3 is TGTGCCAGCAGACCATCGGGACTAGCGGGAGGCCGGGGCACCGGGGAGCTGTTTTTT. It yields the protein CASRPSGLAGGRGTGELFF.

CDR3 nucleotides: TGTGCCAGCAGCCCTGGGAGGGTCCAAGAGACCCAGTACTTC. Residues: CASSPGRVQETQYF. The chain is built from TRBV5-8 and TRBJ2-5; 7 bases fit TRBD2. There are 14 residues in the CDR3. Germline CDR1 and CDR2: SGHTS and YDEGEE. With V trimmed by 4 bases and J by 1 base, 4 bases remained unmatched.

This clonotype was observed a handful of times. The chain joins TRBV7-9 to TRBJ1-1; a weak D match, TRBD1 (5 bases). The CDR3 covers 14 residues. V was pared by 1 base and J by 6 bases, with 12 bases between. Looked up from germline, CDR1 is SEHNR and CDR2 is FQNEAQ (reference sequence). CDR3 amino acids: CASSLDPGVAEAFF. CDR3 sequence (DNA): TGTGCCAGCAGCTTAGATCCGGGGGTCGCTGAAGCTTTCTTT. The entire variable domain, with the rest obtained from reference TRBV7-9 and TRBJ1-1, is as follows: DTGVSQNPRHKITKRGQNVTFRCDPISEHNRLYWYRQTLGQGPEFLTYFQNEAQLEKSRLLSDRFSAERPKGSFSTLEIQRTEQGDSAMYLCASSLDPGVAEAFFGQGTRLTVV.

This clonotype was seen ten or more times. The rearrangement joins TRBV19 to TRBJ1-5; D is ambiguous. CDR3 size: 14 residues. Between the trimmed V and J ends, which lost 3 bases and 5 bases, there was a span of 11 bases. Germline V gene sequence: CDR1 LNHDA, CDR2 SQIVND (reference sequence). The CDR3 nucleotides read TGTGCCAGTAGTATGAGCCGAGCCCATCAGCCCCAGCATTTT. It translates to CASSMSRAHQPQHF.

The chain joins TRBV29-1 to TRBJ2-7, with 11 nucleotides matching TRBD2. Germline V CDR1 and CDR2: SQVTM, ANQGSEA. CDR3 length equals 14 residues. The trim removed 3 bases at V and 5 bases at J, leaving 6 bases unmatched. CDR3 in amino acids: CSVEGPSGRHEQYF. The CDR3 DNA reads TGCAGCGTTGAGGGGCCTAGCGGGAGGCACGAGCAGTACTTC.

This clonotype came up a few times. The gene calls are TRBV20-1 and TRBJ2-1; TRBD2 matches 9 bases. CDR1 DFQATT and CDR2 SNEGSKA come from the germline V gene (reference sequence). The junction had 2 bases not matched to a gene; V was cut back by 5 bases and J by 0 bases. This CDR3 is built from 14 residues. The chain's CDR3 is CSALAGSSYNEQFF. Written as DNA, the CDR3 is TGCAGTGCTCTAGCGGGGAGCTCCTACAATGAGCAGTTCTTC.

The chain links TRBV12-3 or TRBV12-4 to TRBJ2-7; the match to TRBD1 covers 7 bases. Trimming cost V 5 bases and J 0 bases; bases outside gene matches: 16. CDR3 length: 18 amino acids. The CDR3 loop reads CASSPAPGQRTSSYEQYF. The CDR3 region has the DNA TGTGCCAGCAGTCCCGCCCCGGGACAGAGAACGAGCTCCTACGAGCAGTACTTC.

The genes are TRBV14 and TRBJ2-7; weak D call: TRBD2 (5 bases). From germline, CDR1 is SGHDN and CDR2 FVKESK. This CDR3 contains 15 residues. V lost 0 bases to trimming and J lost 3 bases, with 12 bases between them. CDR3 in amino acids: CASSQDEGRVYEQYF. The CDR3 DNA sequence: TGTGCCAGCAGCCAAGACGAGGGTAGGGTCTACGAGCAGTACTTC.

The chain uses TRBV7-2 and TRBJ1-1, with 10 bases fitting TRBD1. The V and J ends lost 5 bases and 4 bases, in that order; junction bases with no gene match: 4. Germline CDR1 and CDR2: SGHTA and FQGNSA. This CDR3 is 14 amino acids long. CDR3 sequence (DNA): TGTGCCAGCAGCGAGCGGACAGGGGGCACTGAAGCTTTCTTT. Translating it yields CASSERTGGTEAFF.